The clone carrying this TCR beta chain turned up a few times. The target antigen is unknown. The sample is drawn from a study of blood T cells in healthy people across ages. Findings of the study overall: Among T cells, TCR beta diversity per million cells dropped roughly linearly as age rose.

The second PCR ran about 6 to 12 cycles with a sample-barcoded 5' primer and J-beta primers. One entry per CDR3 protein, called by TCRdb with MiXCR from the 5' RACE reads. Here the sample spans about 800,000 distinct CDR3 sequences, more than 20% being singletons. The CDR3 is 13 residues long. Germline V gene sequence: CDR1 DFQATT, CDR2 SNEGSKA (reference sequence). Trimming took off 2 bases at V and 2 bases at J, with 9 bases between the two ends. These same records also appear under a second study, on T cells of mothers and their children.

The TCR sequence derives from a boy younger than 18 in good health. The chain carries TRBV20-1 and TRBJ2-5; D call uncertain. The sequenced sample consisted of blood. CDR3 region: CSARWDRQETQYF. The CDR3 nucleotides are TGCAGTGCTAGATGGGATCGACAAGAGACCCAGTACTTC.